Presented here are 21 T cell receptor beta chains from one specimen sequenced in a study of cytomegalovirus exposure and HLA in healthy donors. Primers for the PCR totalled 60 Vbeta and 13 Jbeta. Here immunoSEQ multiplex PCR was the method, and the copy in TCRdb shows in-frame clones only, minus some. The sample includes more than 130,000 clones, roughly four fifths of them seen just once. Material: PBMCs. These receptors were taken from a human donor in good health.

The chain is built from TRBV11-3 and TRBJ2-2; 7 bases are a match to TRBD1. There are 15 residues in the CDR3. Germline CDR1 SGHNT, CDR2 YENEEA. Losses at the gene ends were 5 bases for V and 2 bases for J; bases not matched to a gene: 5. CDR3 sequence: CASSPGTVNTGELFF. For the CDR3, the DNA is TGTGCCAGCAGCCCAGGGACAGTTAACACCGGGGAGCTGTTTTTT.

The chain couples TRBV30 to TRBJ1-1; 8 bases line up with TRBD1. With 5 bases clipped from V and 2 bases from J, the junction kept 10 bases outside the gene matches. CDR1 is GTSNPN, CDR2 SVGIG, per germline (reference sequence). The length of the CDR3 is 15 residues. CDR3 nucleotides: TGTGCCTGGGGGTTTGGGGACAGGCAAAACACTGAAGCTTTCTTT. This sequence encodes CAWGFGDRQNTEAFF.

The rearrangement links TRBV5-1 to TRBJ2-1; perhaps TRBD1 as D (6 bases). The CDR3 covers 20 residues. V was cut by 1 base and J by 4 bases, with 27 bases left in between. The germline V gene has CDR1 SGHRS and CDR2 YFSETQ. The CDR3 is CASSLSSLISRQASYNEQFF. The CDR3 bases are TGCGCCAGCAGCTTGTCCTCGTTGATCTCGAGACAGGCCTCATACAATGAGCAGTTCTTC.

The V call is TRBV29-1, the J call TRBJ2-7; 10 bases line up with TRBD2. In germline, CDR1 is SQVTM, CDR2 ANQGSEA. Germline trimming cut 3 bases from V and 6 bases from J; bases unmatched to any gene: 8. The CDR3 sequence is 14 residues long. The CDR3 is CSVDGASGGVEQYF. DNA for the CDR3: TGCAGCGTTGACGGGGCTAGCGGGGGCGTCGAGCAGTACTTC.

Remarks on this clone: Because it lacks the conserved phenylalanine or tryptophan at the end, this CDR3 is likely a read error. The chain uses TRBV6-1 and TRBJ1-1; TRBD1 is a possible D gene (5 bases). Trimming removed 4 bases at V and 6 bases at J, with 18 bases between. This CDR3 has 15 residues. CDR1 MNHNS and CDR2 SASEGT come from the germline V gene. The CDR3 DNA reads TGTGCCAGCAGTGTTCGGGACTCTCTGCGGCCTGAAGCTTTCTCT. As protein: CASSVRDSLRPEAFS.

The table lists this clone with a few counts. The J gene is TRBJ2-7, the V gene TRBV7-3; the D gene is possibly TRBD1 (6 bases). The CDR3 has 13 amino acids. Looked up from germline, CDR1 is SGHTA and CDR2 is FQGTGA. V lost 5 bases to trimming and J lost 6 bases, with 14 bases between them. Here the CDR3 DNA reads TGTGCCAGCAGCGTCCAGGACAGCAGCGAGCAGTACTTC. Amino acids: CASSVQDSSEQYF.

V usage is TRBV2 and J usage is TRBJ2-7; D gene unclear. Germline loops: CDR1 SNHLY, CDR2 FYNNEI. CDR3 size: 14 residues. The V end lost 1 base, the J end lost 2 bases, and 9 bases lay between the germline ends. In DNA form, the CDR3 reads TGTGCCAGCAGTGAAGGGCCAGGCACCTACGAGCAGTACTTC. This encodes CASSEGPGTYEQYF.

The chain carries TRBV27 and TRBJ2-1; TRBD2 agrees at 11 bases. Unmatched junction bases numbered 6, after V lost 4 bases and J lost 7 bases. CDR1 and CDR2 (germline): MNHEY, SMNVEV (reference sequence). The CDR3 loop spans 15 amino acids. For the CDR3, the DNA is TGTGCCAGCAGTTGGCAGGCTAGCGGGGGGAATGAGCAGTTCTTC. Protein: CASSWQASGGNEQFF.

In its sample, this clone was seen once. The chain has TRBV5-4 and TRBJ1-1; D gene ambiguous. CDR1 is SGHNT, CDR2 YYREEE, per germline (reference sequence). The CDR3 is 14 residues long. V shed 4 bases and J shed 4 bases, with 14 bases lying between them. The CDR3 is CASSQLIDTTEAFF. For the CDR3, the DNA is TGTGCCAGCAGCCAGCTCATCGACACCACTGAAGCTTTCTTT.

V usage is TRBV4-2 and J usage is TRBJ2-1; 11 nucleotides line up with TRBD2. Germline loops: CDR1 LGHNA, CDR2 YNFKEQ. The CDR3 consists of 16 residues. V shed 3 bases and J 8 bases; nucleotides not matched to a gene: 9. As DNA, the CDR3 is TGTGCCAGCAGCCAGGGTAGCGGGGGGGCCCTCTATGAGCAGTTCTTC. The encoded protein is CASSQGSGGALYEQFF.

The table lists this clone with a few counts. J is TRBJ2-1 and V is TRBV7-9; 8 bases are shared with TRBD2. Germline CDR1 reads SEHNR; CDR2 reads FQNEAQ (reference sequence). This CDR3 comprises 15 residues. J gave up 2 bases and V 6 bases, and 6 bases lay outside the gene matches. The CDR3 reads CASSKLLAAYNEQFF. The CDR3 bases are TGTGCCAGCAGTAAACTACTAGCGGCCTACAATGAGCAGTTCTTC.

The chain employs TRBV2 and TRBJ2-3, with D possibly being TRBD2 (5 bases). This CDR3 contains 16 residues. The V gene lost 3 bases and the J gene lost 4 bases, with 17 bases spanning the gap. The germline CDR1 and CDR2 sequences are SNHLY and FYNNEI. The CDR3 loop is CASSDYSGSGSDTQYF. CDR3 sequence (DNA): TGTGCCAGCAGTGATTATTCGGGATCGGGGTCAGATACGCAGTATTTT.

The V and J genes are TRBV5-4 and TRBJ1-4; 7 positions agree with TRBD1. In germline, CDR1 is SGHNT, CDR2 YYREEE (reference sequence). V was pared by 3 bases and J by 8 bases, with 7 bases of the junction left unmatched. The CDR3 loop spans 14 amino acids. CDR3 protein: CASSSTGTEEKLFF. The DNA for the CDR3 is TGTGCCAGCAGCTCTACCGGGACAGAAGAAAAACTGTTTTTT. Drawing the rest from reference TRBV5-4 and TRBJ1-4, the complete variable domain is ETGVTQSPTHLIKTRGQQVTLRCSSQSGHNTVSWYQQALGQGPQFIFQYYREEENGRGNFPPRFSGLQFPNYSSELNVNALELDDSALYLCASSSTGTEEKLFFGSGTQLSVL.

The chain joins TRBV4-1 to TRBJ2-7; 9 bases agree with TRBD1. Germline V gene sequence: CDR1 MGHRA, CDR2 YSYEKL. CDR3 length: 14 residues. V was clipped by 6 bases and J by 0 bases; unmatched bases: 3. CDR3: CASSTGGVSYEQYF. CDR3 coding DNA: TGCGCCAGCAGTACAGGGGGCGTCTCCTACGAGCAGTACTTC.

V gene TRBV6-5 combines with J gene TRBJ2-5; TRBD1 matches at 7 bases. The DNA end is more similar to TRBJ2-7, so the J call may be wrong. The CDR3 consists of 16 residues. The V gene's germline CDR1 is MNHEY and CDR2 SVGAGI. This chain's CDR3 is CASSSSTGTVSYEQYF. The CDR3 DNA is TGTGCCAGCAGTTCCAGCACCGGGACAGTCTCCTACGAGCAGTACTTC.

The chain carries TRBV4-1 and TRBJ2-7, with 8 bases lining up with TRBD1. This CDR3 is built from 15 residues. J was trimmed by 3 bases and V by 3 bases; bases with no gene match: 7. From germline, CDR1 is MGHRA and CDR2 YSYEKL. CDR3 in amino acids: CASSHLTGARYEQYF. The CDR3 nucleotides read TGCGCCAGCAGCCACCTGACAGGGGCTCGCTACGAGCAGTACTTC.

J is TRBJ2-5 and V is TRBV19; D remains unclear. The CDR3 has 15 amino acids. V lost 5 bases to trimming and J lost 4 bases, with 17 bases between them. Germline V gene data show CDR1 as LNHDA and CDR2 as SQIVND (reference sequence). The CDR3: CASSVKMTRRETQYF. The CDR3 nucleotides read TGTGCCAGTAGTGTCAAGATGACGCGGCGAGAGACCCAGTACTTC.

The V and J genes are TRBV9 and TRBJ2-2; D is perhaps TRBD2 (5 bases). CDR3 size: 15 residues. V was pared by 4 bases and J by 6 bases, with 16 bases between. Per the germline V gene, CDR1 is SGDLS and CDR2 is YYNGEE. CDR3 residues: CASSSPPPSSGELFF. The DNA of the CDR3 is TGTGCCAGCAGCTCACCCCCCCCTAGCTCCGGGGAGCTGTTTTTT.

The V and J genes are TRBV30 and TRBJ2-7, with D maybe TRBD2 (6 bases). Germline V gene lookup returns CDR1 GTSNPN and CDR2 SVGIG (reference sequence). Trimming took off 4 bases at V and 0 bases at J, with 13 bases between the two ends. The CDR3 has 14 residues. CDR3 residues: CAWTEGGNSYEQYF. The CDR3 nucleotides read TGTGCCTGGACAGAAGGCGGGAACTCCTACGAGCAGTACTTC.

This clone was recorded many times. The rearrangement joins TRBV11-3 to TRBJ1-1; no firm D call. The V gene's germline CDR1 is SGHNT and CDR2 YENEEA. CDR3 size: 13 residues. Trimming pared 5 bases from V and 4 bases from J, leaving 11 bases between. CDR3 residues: CASSREIGTEAFF. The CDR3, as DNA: TGTGCCAGCAGCCGGGAAATCGGCACTGAAGCTTTCTTT.

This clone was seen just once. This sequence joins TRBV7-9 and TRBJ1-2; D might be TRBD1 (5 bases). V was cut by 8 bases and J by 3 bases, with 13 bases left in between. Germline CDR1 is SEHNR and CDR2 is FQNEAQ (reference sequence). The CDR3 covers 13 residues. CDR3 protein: CASVSDRYYGYTF. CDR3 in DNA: TGTGCCAGCGTGAGTGACAGATACTATGGCTACACCTTC. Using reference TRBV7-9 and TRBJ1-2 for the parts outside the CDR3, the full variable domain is DTGVSQNPRHKITKRGQNVTFRCDPISEHNRLYWYRQTLGQGPEFLTYFQNEAQLEKSRLLSDRFSAERPKGSFSTLEIQRTEQGDSAMYLCASVSDRYYGYTFGSGTRLTVV.